The rows below give T cell receptor beta chains drawn from one sample of a study of spatial heterogeneity in lung cancer. TCRdb reprocessed the 5' RACE reads with MiXCR, giving one entry per CDR3 protein. The sample shows 75,000 or so distinct CDR3 sequences, around 7.3% of them seen only once. The specimen was PBMCs, collected at surgery. Every receptor here comes from a male donor with early-stage non-small cell lung cancer. CDR3s include the opening cysteine and the closing phenylalanine or tryptophan. Fields, in order: V gene, clone size, J gene, D gene, CDR3 DNA, CDR3 protein. D genes are given only for firm matches. Clone size is given for some rows only: seen once, a few or many times, or a class if the clone is expanded.

V: TRBV7-2
size: few
J: TRBJ2-2
D: -
DNA: TGTGCCAGCAGCATCGGGGCCGGGGAGCTGTTTTTT
CDR3: CASSIGAGELFF

V: TRBV29-1
size: many
J: TRBJ2-1
D: TRBD2
DNA: TGCAGCGTCCGTACAGTGTTAGCGGGAGACAATGAGCAGTTCTTC
CDR3: CSVRTVLAGDNEQFF

V: TRBV5-8
size: few
J: TRBJ2-1
D: -
DNA: TGTGCCAGCAGCCTCAGGACAGCAGCAGTTGAGCAGTTCTTC
CDR3: CASSLRTAAVEQFF

V: TRBV5-1
size: -
J: TRBJ1-6
D: -
DNA: TGCGCCAGCAGCCAAAGTAATTCACCCCTCCACTTT
CDR3: CASSQSNSPLHF

V: TRBV19
size: many
J: TRBJ2-2
D: TRBD2
DNA: TGTGCCAGTAGTTCCCGACTAGCGGGCTTAACCGGGGAGCTGTTTTTT
CDR3: CASSSRLAGLTGELFF

V: TRBV19
size: medium-sized
J: TRBJ2-2
D: -
DNA: TGTGCCAGTAGTATTCACGTGAACACCGGGGAGCTGTTTTTT
CDR3: CASSIHVNTGELFF

V: TRBV7-9
size: many
J: TRBJ1-1
D: -
DNA: TGTGCCAGCAGCTCAGACAGGTTAAGGACTGAAGCTTTCTTT
CDR3: CASSSDRLRTEAFF

V: TRBV29-1
size: many
J: TRBJ2-1
D: TRBD2
DNA: TGCAGCGTGACCGGGACTAGCGGGAGATACAATGAGCAGTTCTTC
CDR3: CSVTGTSGRYNEQFF

V: TRBV3-1
size: few
J: TRBJ2-5
D: TRBD2
DNA: TGTGCCAGCAGCGCAGGACTAGCGGGGGGGTACCAAGAGACCCAGTACTTC
CDR3: CASSAGLAGGYQETQYF

V: TRBV4-3
size: many
J: TRBJ2-7
D: -
DNA: TGCGCCAGCAGCCAAGAACCACCCGGGGGTCTTTCCTACGAGCAGTACTTC
CDR3: CASSQEPPGGLSYEQYF

V: TRBV10-3
size: many
J: TRBJ1-1
D: TRBD1
DNA: TGTGCCATCAGTGAGTCAGACAGGGGGGGAGCTTTCTTT
CDR3: CAISESDRGGAFF

V: TRBV5-6
size: many
J: TRBJ2-1
D: TRBD2
DNA: TGTGCCAGCAGCTACTTAGCGGGAGGGGGATACAATGAGCAGTTCTTC
CDR3: CASSYLAGGGYNEQFF

V: TRBV2
size: many
J: TRBJ1-4
D: -
DNA: TGTGCCAGCAGTGAACCTTGGCTACGCCCTACAGCTAATGAAAAACTGTTTTTT
CDR3: CASSEPWLRPTANEKLFF

V: TRBV6-1
size: -
J: TRBJ2-3
D: -
DNA: TGTGCCAGCAGTGAGAACAAAGATACGCAGTATTTT
CDR3: CASSENKDTQYF

V: TRBV11-2
size: medium-sized
J: TRBJ2-7
D: TRBD2
DNA: TGTGCCAGCAGCTCGGCCGGGACTAGCAACTACGAGCAGTACTTC
CDR3: CASSSAGTSNYEQYF

V: TRBV18
size: few
J: TRBJ2-3
D: -
DNA: TGTGCCAGCTCACCGTTCGGCACAGATACGCAGTATTTT
CDR3: CASSPFGTDTQYF

V: TRBV20-1
size: few
J: TRBJ2-1
D: -
DNA: TGCAGTGCTAGCCCGGGGACCGGCAATGAGCAGTTCTTC
CDR3: CSASPGTGNEQFF

V: TRBV15
size: many
J: TRBJ2-5
D: -
DNA: TGTGCCACCAGCTTGGGACAAGGCGGAACCCAGTACTTC
CDR3: CATSLGQGGTQYF

V: TRBV11-2
size: many
J: TRBJ2-2
D: TRBD1
DNA: TGTGCCAGCAGCTTCCCGGGACAGGGGGCCGGGGAGCTGTTTTTT
CDR3: CASSFPGQGAGELFF

V: TRBV7-3
size: many
J: TRBJ1-1
D: TRBD1
DNA: TGTGCCAGCAGCTTAATGGGACAGGGAAACACTGAAGCTTTCTTT
CDR3: CASSLMGQGNTEAFF

V: TRBV3-1
size: few
J: TRBJ1-2
D: -
DNA: TGTGCCAGCAGCCAATTGGATGGCTACACCTTC
CDR3: CASSQLDGYTF

V: TRBV19
size: few
J: TRBJ2-7
D: TRBD1
DNA: TGTGCCAGTAGGCCATTGGGACAGAGATACGAGCAGTACTTC
CDR3: CASRPLGQRYEQYF

V: TRBV30
size: many
J: TRBJ2-1
D: TRBD1
DNA: TGTGCCTGGAGTGTATGGCAGGGGGTCTACAATGAGCAGTTCTTC
CDR3: CAWSVWQGVYNEQFF

V: TRBV10-3
size: many
J: TRBJ1-5
D: -
DNA: TGTGCCACCAGCGGCCTGCAAGTTAGCAATCAGCCCCAGCATTTT
CDR3: CATSGLQVSNQPQHF

V: TRBV12-3/TRBV12-4
size: many
J: TRBJ2-3
D: -
DNA: TGTGCCAGCAGTCGAGGCCCTACCCCACCCACAGATACGCAGTATTTT
CDR3: CASSRGPTPPTDTQYF

V: TRBV6-5
size: -
J: TRBJ2-5
D: -
DNA: TGTGCCAGCAGTTACTCCGGACTCCAAGAGACCCAGTACTTC
CDR3: CASSYSGLQETQYF

V: TRBV2
size: many
J: TRBJ2-2
D: TRBD2
DNA: TGTGCCAGCAGTGAGACTAGCGGGAGAAGTACCGGGGAGCTGTTTTTT
CDR3: CASSETSGRSTGELFF

V: TRBV10-3
size: -
J: TRBJ1-1
D: -
DNA: TGTGCCATCAGCGCTCAGGGTATGAACACTGAAGCTTTCTTT
CDR3: CAISAQGMNTEAFF

V: TRBV6-1
size: many
J: TRBJ2-6
D: -
DNA: TGTGCCACCAGGGGGGCTGGGGCCAACGTCCTGACTTTC
CDR3: CATRGAGANVLTF

V: TRBV6-6
size: many
J: TRBJ2-1
D: TRBD2
DNA: TGTGCCAGCGCTAGCGGCAATGAGCAGTTCTTC
CDR3: CASASGNEQFF

V: TRBV6-1
size: -
J: TRBJ1-5
D: -
DNA: TGTGCCAGCAGTGAAGCGGTCCGTAAAAATCAGCCCCAGCATTTT
CDR3: CASSEAVRKNQPQHF

V: TRBV7-8
size: many
J: TRBJ2-3
D: -
DNA: TGTGCCAGCAGCTCTCCAGCTAGCACAGATACGCAGTATTTT
CDR3: CASSSPASTDTQYF

V: TRBV7-2
size: many
J: TRBJ1-3
D: TRBD1
DNA: TGTGCCAGCAGCCCCCAGGGGGCCAGCACTGGAAACACCATATATTTT
CDR3: CASSPQGASTGNTIYF

V: TRBV27
size: few
J: TRBJ2-7
D: -
DNA: TGTGCCAGCAGTTTTGTGGGGAGCTCCTACGAGCAGTACTTC
CDR3: CASSFVGSSYEQYF

V: TRBV5-1
size: many
J: TRBJ1-1
D: -
DNA: TGCGCCAGCAGCTTTTTGGAAGGCCTATCTGAAGCTTTCTTT
CDR3: CASSFLEGLSEAFF

V: TRBV9
size: -
J: TRBJ2-3
D: TRBD1
DNA: TGTGCCAGCAGCGTAGCGGGACAGGCGAGCCCTAGCACAGATACGCAGTATTTT
CDR3: CASSVAGQASPSTDTQYF

V: TRBV7-9
size: -
J: TRBJ2-3
D: TRBD2
DNA: TGTGCCAGCAGCTTAGGGACTAGCATAAGCACAGATACGCAGTATTTT
CDR3: CASSLGTSISTDTQYF

V: TRBV29-1
size: many
J: TRBJ1-1
D: -
DNA: TGCAGCGTTGAAGGCTTACAGGACCTGGCAGCTTTCTTT
CDR3: CSVEGLQDLAAFF

V: TRBV5-1
size: many
J: TRBJ2-2
D: -
DNA: TGCGCCAGCAGCTTGGGAGCCGGCGCCTTCACCGGGGAGCTGTTTTTT
CDR3: CASSLGAGAFTGELFF

V: TRBV10-3
size: many
J: TRBJ1-5
D: -
DNA: TGTGCCATCAGTGAGGTCAATCAGCCCCAGCATTTT
CDR3: CAISEVNQPQHF

V: TRBV19
size: -
J: TRBJ1-1
D: -
DNA: TGTGCCAGTAGCCCAGTCCCCTACACTGAAGCTTTCTTT
CDR3: CASSPVPYTEAFF

V: TRBV6-1
size: few
J: TRBJ2-7
D: TRBD2
DNA: TGTGCCAGCAGTGAAGCGAGGTCTAGCGGCCCTGGGCAGTACTTC
CDR3: CASSEARSSGPGQYF

V: TRBV10-3
size: many
J: TRBJ2-5
D: TRBD1
DNA: TGTGCCATCAGACCTACGACAGGGTCGCAAGAGACCCAGTACTTC
CDR3: CAIRPTTGSQETQYF

V: TRBV4-2
size: many
J: TRBJ1-2
D: -
DNA: TGTGCCAGCAGCACACCGACAAGTTATGGCTACACCTTC
CDR3: CASSTPTSYGYTF

V: TRBV4-3
size: few
J: TRBJ2-7
D: TRBD2
DNA: TGCGCCAGCAGCCAATCTTTAACTAGCGGGAGGGCCGGCTACGAGCAGTACTTC
CDR3: CASSQSLTSGRAGYEQYF

V: TRBV7-2
size: -
J: TRBJ2-3
D: -
DNA: TGTGCCAGCAGCTTAAAAGTTACGCAGTATTTT
CDR3: CASSLKVTQYF

V: TRBV4-1
size: many
J: TRBJ2-3
D: -
DNA: TGCGCCAGCAGCCACACGAGCACAGATACGCAGTATTTT
CDR3: CASSHTSTDTQYF

V: TRBV5-4
size: many
J: TRBJ2-1
D: TRBD2
DNA: TGTGCCATCCCGGGACTAGCGGGAGCTATACAGGGTGAGCAGTTCTTC
CDR3: CAIPGLAGAIQGEQFF

V: TRBV20-1
size: -
J: TRBJ2-7
D: -
DNA: TGCAGTGCTAGAGCCCGCTACGAGCAGTACTTC
CDR3: CSARARYEQYF

V: TRBV29-1
size: -
J: TRBJ1-1
D: -
DNA: TGCAGCGTTCGGCCAGCAGAGGAAGCTTTCTTT
CDR3: CSVRPAEEAFF

V: TRBV3-1
size: few
J: TRBJ1-2
D: TRBD1
DNA: TGTGCCAGCAGTCTGATTGGGACAGATCACGATGGCTACACCTTC
CDR3: CASSLIGTDHDGYTF

V: TRBV20-1
size: many
J: TRBJ2-1
D: -
DNA: TGCAGTGCTAGGTACGCCAGGGCGCCTATTGAGCAGTTCTTC
CDR3: CSARYARAPIEQFF